These 28 T cell receptor beta chains were sequenced from one sample in a study of a mutant IDH1 vaccine in newly diagnosed glioma. Generated by immunoSEQ multiplex PCR, the TCRdb table keeps only in-frame clones and is missing some. The table shows tens of thousands of clones, with about three quarters occurring only once. These receptors' antigens are unknown. As for time point: week 35, safety follow-up. Every vaccine dose comprised 300 ug of mutant IDH1 20-mer peptide plus topical imiquimod. The input for sequencing was PBMCs, taken from a glioma patient whose treatment included an IDH1 peptide vaccine. All receptors derive from a man aged 35 to 55 with glioma.

The chain is built from TRBV18 and TRBJ1-1; D is uncertain. The germline V gene encodes CDR1 KGHSH and CDR2 LQKENI. CDR3 length: 13 amino acids. V lost 3 bases, J lost 8 bases, and 13 bases lay in between. This chain's CDR3 is CASSPGPPQEAFF. The CDR3 DNA follows: TGTGCCAGCTCACCTGGGCCACCCCAGGAAGCTTTCTTT. The entire variable domain, with the rest obtained from reference TRBV18 and TRBJ1-1, is as follows: NAGVMQNPRHLVRRRGQEARLRCSPMKGHSHVYWYRQLPEEGLKFMVYLQKENIIDESGMPKERFSAEFPKEGPSILRIQQVVRGDSAAYFCASSPGPPQEAFFGQGTRLTVV.

This clone was observed a single time. The J gene is TRBJ2-7, the V gene TRBV21-1; TRBD2, the table's D call, lacks a check against the DNA. TRBV21-1 is a pseudogene. This CDR3 has 16 residues. This CDR3 is CASPKGGRGTRGEQYV. In DNA, the CDR3 is TGTGCCAGCCCTAAGGGCGGCAGGGGCACACGGGGGGAGCAGTACGTC.

This chain joins TRBV25-1 and TRBJ2-5; tentatively, D is TRBD2 (7 bases). There are 15 residues in the CDR3. Trimming took 2 bases from V and 5 from J, leaving 15 bases between them. CDR1 and CDR2 from the germline V gene are MGHDK and SYGVNS. Here the CDR3 DNA reads TGTGCCAGCAGTGAACGGGCCGGGGGGCAGGAGACCCAGTACTTC. Residues: CASSERAGGQETQYF.

V and J are TRBV30 and TRBJ1-2, with D uncertain. Germline V gene lookup returns CDR1 GTSNPN and CDR2 SVGIG (reference sequence). CDR3 length: 13 amino acids. The V and J ends lost 0 bases and 2 bases respectively, with 7 bases between them. The CDR3 DNA is TGTGCCTGGAGTGTCCAACGGAACTATGGCTACACCTTC. Translation gives CAWSVQRNYGYTF.

The rearrangement joins TRBV7-9 to TRBJ2-3, with 7 bases fitting TRBD2. The length of the CDR3 is 16 residues. The germline CDR1 and CDR2 sequences are SEHNR and FQNEAQ (reference sequence). The trim removed 4 bases at V and 6 bases at J, leaving 13 bases unmatched. CDR3 coding DNA: TGTGCCAGCAGCTGGATGACTAGCATCCCTGGGGATACGCAGTATTTT. Encoded protein: CASSWMTSIPGDTQYF.

The J gene is TRBJ2-6, the V gene TRBV5-1; 14 nucleotides agree with TRBD2. Germline CDR1 reads SGHRS; CDR2 reads YFSETQ. V lost 4 bases, J lost 2 bases, and 5 bases stayed unmatched. This CDR3 comprises 18 residues. The CDR3 reads CASSGPGLAGAGANVLTF. CDR3 nucleotide sequence: TGCGCCAGCAGCGGACCGGGACTAGCGGGAGCTGGGGCCAACGTCCTGACTTTC. Variable domain in full (rest from reference TRBV5-1 and TRBJ2-6): KAGVTQTPRYLIKTRGQQVTLSCSPISGHRSVSWYQQTPGQGLQFLFEYFSETQRNKGNFPGRFSGRQFSNSRSEMNVSTLELGDSALYLCASSGPGLAGAGANVLTFGAGSRLTVL.

This chain connects TRBV9 to TRBJ2-1; 11 positions agree with TRBD2. The CDR3 spans 15 residues. With 1 base clipped from V and 7 bases from J, the junction kept 4 bases outside the gene matches. Germline values: CDR1 SGDLS, CDR2 YYNGEE. CDR3 DNA: TGTGCCAGCAGCGTATGGGCTAGCGGGGGGAATGAGCAGTTCTTC. Protein product: CASSVWASGGNEQFF. Full variable domain (missing parts from reference TRBV9 and TRBJ2-1): DSGVTQTPKHLITATGQRVTLRCSPRSGDLSVYWYQQSLDQGLQFLIQYYNGEERAKGNILERFSAQQFPDLHSELNLSSLELGDSALYFCASSVWASGGNEQFFGPGTRLTVL.

The CDR3 region has the DNA TGCGCCAGCAGCCAAGCGTCTGGACAGGGATCCGAGACCCAGTACTTC. Residues: CASSQASGQGSETQYF. V and J are TRBV4-3 and TRBJ2-5, with 8 bases matching TRBD1. This CDR3 comprises 16 residues. Germline loops: CDR1 LGHNA, CDR2 YSLEER. After removal of 1 base from V and 5 bases from J, the junction contained 9 bases not matched to a gene.

There are a few counts of this clone. CDR3 residues: CSVRREGTEAFF. The CDR3 DNA reads TGCAGCGTGAGGAGGGAAGGCACTGAAGCTTTCTTT. The chain joins TRBV29-1 to TRBJ1-1; no clear D. This CDR3 spans 12 amino acids. V lost 6 bases, J lost 4 bases, and 12 bases lay in between. The germline V gene has CDR1 SQVTM and CDR2 ANQGSEA. The full variable domain, with the rest looked up from reference TRBV29-1 and TRBJ1-1, is SAVISQKPSRDICQRGTSLTIQCQVDSQVTMMFWYRQQPGQSLTLIATANQGSEATYESGFVIDKFPISRPNLTFSTLTVSNMSPEDSSIYLCSVRREGTEAFFGQGTRLTVV.

The chain employs TRBV5-4 and TRBJ1-1; D remains ambiguous. Trimming shortened V by 4 bases and J by 3 bases, and 16 bases separated the two germline ends. Germline CDR1 reads SGHNT; CDR2 reads YYREEE (reference sequence). CDR3 length: 15 residues. Written as DNA, the CDR3 is TGTGCCAGCAGCCGTTGGAACTCATTCGACACTGAAGCTTTCTTT. This encodes CASSRWNSFDTEAFF.

V usage is TRBV20-1 and J usage is TRBJ2-7; no firm D call. Trimming pared 2 bases from V and 6 bases from J, leaving 8 bases between. There are 11 residues in the CDR3. From germline, CDR1 is DFQATT and CDR2 SNEGSKA (reference sequence). CDR3 in amino acids: CSARSPREQYF. CDR3 sequence (DNA): TGCAGTGCTAGATCCCCACGCGAGCAGTACTTC.

V usage is TRBV7-9 and J usage is TRBJ2-1; no reliable D call. Germline values: CDR1 SEHNR, CDR2 FQNEAQ (reference sequence). The CDR3 is 13 residues long. The V end lost 2 bases, the J end lost 7 bases, and 9 bases lay between the germline ends. The CDR3 DNA sequence: TGTGCCAGCAGCTTATCCTCTGGGAATGAGCAGTTCTTC. Residues: CASSLSSGNEQFF. Complete variable domain (other parts from reference TRBV7-9 and TRBJ2-1): DTGVSQNPRHKITKRGQNVTFRCDPISEHNRLYWYRQTLGQGPEFLTYFQNEAQLEKSRLLSDRFSAERPKGSFSTLEIQRTEQGDSAMYLCASSLSSGNEQFFGPGTRLTVL.

The V call is TRBV19, the J call TRBJ2-4; 10 nucleotides match TRBD2. V lost 3 bases to trimming and J lost 3 bases; unmatched junction nucleotides: 8. Germline CDR1 and CDR2: LNHDA and SQIVND (reference sequence). CDR3 length: 17 residues. The CDR3 coding sequence is TGTGCCAGTAGTATCTATCTAGCGGGAGTGGGCAAAAACATTCAGTACTTC. It translates to CASSIYLAGVGKNIQYF. The whole variable domain, remainder taken from reference TRBV19 and TRBJ2-4, is DGGITQSPKYLFRKEGQNVTLSCEQNLNHDAMYWYRQDPGQGLRLIYYSQIVNDFQKGDIAEGYSVSREKKESFPLTVTSAQKNPTAFYLCASSIYLAGVGKNIQYFGAGTRLSVL.

The V and J genes are TRBV20-1 and TRBJ1-2; TRBD1 might be the D (5 bases). CDR1 and CDR2 (germline): DFQATT, SNEGSKA (reference sequence). The CDR3 length is 11 residues. CDR3 residues: CRIGQNYGYTF. The CDR3 nucleotides read TGCAGGATCGGACAAAACTATGGCTACACCTTC.

This chain joins TRBV7-9 and TRBJ2-2; 8 nucleotides line up with TRBD2. The CDR3 is made up of 15 amino acids. The junction had 2 bases not matched to a gene; V was cut back by 1 base and J by 4 bases. Per the germline V gene, CDR1 is SEHNR and CDR2 is FQNEAQ (reference sequence). The CDR3 here is CASSLGTSITGELFF. The CDR3 DNA is TGTGCCAGCAGCTTAGGGACTAGCATCACCGGGGAGCTGTTTTTT.

This rearrangement joins TRBV7-2 to TRBJ1-1; 8 bases agree with TRBD1. CDR1 is SGHTA, CDR2 FQGNSA, per germline. Trimming took 4 bases from V and 5 from J; bases not matched to a gene: 6. This CDR3 is built from 14 residues. The CDR3 nucleotides read TGTGCCAGCAGCTCATCAGGGGGCCGGACTGAAGCTTTCTTT. Protein: CASSSSGGRTEAFF.

The CDR3 nucleotides are TGTGCCAGCAGCTTGGTCCGGGGTAGGGGCTATGGCTACACCTTC. Translated, it gives CASSLVRGRGYGYTF. The J gene is TRBJ1-2, the V gene TRBV5-4; TRBD1 is a possible D gene (5 bases). The CDR3 is 15 residues long. CDR1 is SGHNT, CDR2 YYREEE, per germline (reference sequence). Trimming stripped 0 bases from V and 4 bases from J, with 13 bases between.

The CDR3 sequence is CASSFGLAQYF. Here the CDR3 DNA reads TGTGCCAGCAGCTTCGGTCTCGCGCAGTATTTT. The genes are TRBV5-6 and TRBJ2-3; D is ambiguous. Germline V CDR1 and CDR2: SGHDT, YYEEEE. The V end was cut by 2 bases, the J end by 10 bases, with 8 bases between. The CDR3 length is 11 residues.

The CDR3, as DNA: TGTGCCAGCACCGAAGGAAAAGGAGCTTTCTTT. Translation gives CASTEGKGAFF. The J gene is TRBJ1-1, the V gene TRBV5-4; no clear D. The CDR3 loop spans 11 amino acids. Trimming left V 6 bases short and J 10 bases short, with 13 bases between. Germline V gives CDR1 SGHNT, CDR2 YYREEE (reference sequence).

The chain recombines TRBV25-1 with TRBJ1-4, with D possibly being TRBD1 (5 bases). Germline loops: CDR1 MGHDK, CDR2 SYGVNS. The CDR3 contains 13 residues. The ends were cut back, 1 base at V and 5 bases at J, with 5 bases in the middle. Here the CDR3 DNA reads TGTGCCAGCAGTGAATGGGGGAATGAAAAACTGTTTTTT. It yields the protein CASSEWGNEKLFF. Full variable domain (remainder filled in from reference TRBV25-1 and TRBJ1-4): EADIYQTPRYLVIGTGKKITLECSQTMGHDKMYWYQQDPGMELHLIHYSYGVNSTEKGDLSSESTVSRIRTEHFPLTLESARPSHTSQYLCASSEWGNEKLFFGSGTQLSVL.

The chain joins TRBV6-1 to TRBJ2-7; TRBD1 is a possible D gene (5 bases). Trimming left V 7 bases short and J 0 bases short, with 13 bases between. This CDR3 has 14 amino acids. Germline V gene sequence: CDR1 MNHNS, CDR2 SASEGT. Written as DNA, the CDR3 is TGTGCCAGCACCTCGACAGAGAGCTCCTACGAGCAGTACTTC. It translates to CASTSTESSYEQYF.

Here the CDR3 reads CASSGGLAGDPDTQYF. CDR3 DNA: TGTGCCAGCAGTGGGGGACTAGCGGGAGACCCAGATACGCAGTATTTT. This chain connects TRBV6-1 to TRBJ2-3; 14 bases fit TRBD2. Germline CDR1 MNHNS, CDR2 SASEGT. J lost 4 bases, V lost 4 bases, and 4 bases had no gene match. The CDR3 is 16 residues long.

The CDR3 here is CASSFFQTRTGELFF. CDR3 sequence (DNA): TGCGCCAGCAGCTTCTTCCAGACTCGGACCGGGGAGCTGTTTTTT. V and J are TRBV5-1 and TRBJ2-2; D gene ambiguous. This CDR3 is 15 amino acids long. Trimming shortened V by 2 bases and J by 5 bases, and 13 bases separated the two germline ends. Germline CDR1 and CDR2: SGHRS and YFSETQ.

This chain connects TRBV27 to TRBJ2-7; D possibly matches TRBD1 or TRBD2 (5 bases each). Deletions cut 5 bases from V and 2 bases from J, with 10 bases between. CDR3 length: 13 residues. Per germline, CDR1 MNHEY and CDR2 SMNVEV (reference sequence). As DNA, the CDR3 is TGTGCCAGCAGTCTGGGGGAGACCTACGAGCAGTACTTC. Amino acid sequence: CASSLGETYEQYF.

The table lists this clone with a count of one. The chain joins TRBV29-1 to TRBJ2-1, with 10 bases aligning to TRBD2. V shed 7 bases and J 10 bases; nucleotides not matched to a gene: 13. The length of the CDR3 is 14 residues. The germline gives CDR1 SQVTM, CDR2 ANQGSEA. CDR3 amino acids: CSAWSRLAGGEQFF. In nucleotides, the CDR3 is TGCAGCGCCTGGTCACGACTAGCGGGTGGCGAGCAGTTCTTC.

J is TRBJ2-2 and V is TRBV27, with 9 positions matching TRBD1. CDR1 MNHEY and CDR2 SMNVEV come from the germline V gene (reference sequence). This CDR3 is 16 amino acids long. The V segment lost 3 bases and the J segment 4 bases; nucleotides outside the gene matches: 6. CDR3 residues: CASSFIGQGSTGELFF. CDR3 nucleotide sequence: TGTGCCAGCAGTTTTATTGGACAGGGGAGCACCGGGGAGCTGTTTTTT.

This clone was detected a few times. This chain links TRBV6-5 with TRBJ2-1; 10 bases are shared with TRBD2. This CDR3 is 12 amino acids long. Germline lookup yields CDR1 MNHEY and CDR2 SVGAGI. With 8 bases clipped from V and 9 bases from J, the junction kept 4 bases outside the gene matches. CDR3 coding DNA: TGTGCCAGCCGGACTAGCGGCGGTGAGCAGTTCTTC. As protein: CASRTSGGEQFF.

The chain employs TRBV5-1 and TRBJ1-2; maybe TRBD1 (6 bases). The CDR3 spans 14 residues. Per germline, CDR1 SGHRS and CDR2 YFSETQ. The ends were cut back, 7 bases at V and 1 base at J, with 14 bases in the middle. This CDR3 is CASPEGEINYGYTF. CDR3 DNA sequence: TGCGCCAGCCCGGAGGGGGAAATTAACTATGGCTACACCTTC.